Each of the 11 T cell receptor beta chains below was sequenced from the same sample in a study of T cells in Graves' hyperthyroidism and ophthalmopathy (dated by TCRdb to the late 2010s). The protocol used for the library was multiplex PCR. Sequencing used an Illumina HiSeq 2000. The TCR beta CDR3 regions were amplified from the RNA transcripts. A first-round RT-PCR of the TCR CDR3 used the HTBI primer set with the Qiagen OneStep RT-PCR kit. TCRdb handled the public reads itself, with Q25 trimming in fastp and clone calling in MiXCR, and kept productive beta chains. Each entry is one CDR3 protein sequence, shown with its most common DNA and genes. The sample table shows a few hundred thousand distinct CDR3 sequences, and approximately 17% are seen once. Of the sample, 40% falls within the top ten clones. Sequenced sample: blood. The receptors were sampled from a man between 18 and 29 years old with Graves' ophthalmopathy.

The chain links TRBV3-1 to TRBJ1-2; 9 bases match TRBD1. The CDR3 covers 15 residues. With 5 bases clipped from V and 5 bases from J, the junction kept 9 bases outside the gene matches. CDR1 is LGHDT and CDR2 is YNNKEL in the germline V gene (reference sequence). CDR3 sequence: CASSYSGTGRYGYTF. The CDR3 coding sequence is TGTGCCAGCAGCTACTCGGGGACAGGGCGGTATGGCTACACCTTC.

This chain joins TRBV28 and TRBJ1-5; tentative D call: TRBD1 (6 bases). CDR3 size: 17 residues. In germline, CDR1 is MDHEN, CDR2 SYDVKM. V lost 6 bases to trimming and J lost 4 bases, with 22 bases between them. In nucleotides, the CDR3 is TGTGCCAGCAGACTCCGCCGGGACCAAAGGGGGAATCAGCCCCAGCATTTT. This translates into CASRLRRDQRGNQPQHF.

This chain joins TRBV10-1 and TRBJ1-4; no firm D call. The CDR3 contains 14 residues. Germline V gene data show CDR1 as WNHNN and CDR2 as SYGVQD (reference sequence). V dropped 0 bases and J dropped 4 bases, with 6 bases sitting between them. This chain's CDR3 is CASSESASNEKLFF. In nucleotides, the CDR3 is TGCGCCAGCAGTGAGTCCGCCAGTAATGAAAAACTGTTTTTT.

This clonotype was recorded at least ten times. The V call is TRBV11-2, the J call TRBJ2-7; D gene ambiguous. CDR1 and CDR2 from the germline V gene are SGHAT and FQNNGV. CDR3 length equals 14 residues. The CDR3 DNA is TGTGCTTCCAGAGGCCTTCAGAGCTCCTACGAGCAGTACTTC. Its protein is CASRGLQSSYEQYF. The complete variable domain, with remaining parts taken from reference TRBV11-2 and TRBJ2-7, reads EAGVAQSPRYKIIEKRQSVAFWCNPISGHATLYWYQQILGQGPKLLIQFQNNGVVDDSQLPKDRFSAERLKGVDSTLKIQPAKLEDSAVYLCASRGLQSSYEQYFGPGTRLTVT.

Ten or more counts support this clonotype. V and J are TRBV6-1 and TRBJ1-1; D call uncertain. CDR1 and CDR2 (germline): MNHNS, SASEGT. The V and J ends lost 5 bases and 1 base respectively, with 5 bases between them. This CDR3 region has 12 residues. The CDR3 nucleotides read TGTGCCAGCAGTTCACAGAACACTGAAGCTTTCTTT. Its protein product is CASSSQNTEAFF.

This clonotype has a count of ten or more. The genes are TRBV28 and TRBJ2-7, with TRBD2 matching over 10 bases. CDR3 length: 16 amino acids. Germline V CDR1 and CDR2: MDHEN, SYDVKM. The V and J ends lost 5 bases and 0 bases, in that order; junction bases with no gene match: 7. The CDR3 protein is CASSPSGGAHSYEQYF. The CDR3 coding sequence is TGTGCCAGCAGTCCTAGCGGGGGAGCACACTCCTACGAGCAGTACTTC.

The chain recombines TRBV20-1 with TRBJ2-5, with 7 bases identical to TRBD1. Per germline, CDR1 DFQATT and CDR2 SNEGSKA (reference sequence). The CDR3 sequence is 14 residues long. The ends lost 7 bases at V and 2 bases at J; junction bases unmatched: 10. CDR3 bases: TGCAGTGTACCAGGGTGGGACAGACAAGAGACCCAGTACTTC. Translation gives CSVPGWDRQETQYF.

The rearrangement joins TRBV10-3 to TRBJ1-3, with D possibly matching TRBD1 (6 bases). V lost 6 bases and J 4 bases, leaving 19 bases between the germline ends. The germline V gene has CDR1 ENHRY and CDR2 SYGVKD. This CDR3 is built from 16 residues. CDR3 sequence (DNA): TGTGCCATCAGAAATCTCCCTTTTGGACAGGGAAACACCATATATTTT. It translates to CAIRNLPFGQGNTIYF.

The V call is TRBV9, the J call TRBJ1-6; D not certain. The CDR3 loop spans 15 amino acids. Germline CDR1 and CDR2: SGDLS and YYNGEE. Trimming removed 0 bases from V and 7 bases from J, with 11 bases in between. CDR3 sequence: CASSVASQMNSPLHF. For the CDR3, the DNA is TGTGCCAGCAGCGTAGCTAGTCAGATGAATTCACCCCTCCACTTT.

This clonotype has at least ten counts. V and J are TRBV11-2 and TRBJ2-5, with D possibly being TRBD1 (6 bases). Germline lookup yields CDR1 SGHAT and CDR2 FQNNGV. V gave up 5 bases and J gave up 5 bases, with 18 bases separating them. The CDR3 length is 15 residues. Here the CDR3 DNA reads TGTGCCAGCAGCCGCACCACAGGGAACCGGGAGACCCAGTACTTC. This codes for CASSRTTGNRETQYF. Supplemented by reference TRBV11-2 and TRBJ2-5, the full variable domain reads EAGVAQSPRYKIIEKRQSVAFWCNPISGHATLYWYQQILGQGPKLLIQFQNNGVVDDSQLPKDRFSAERLKGVDSTLKIQPAKLEDSAVYLCASSRTTGNRETQYFGPGTRLLVL.

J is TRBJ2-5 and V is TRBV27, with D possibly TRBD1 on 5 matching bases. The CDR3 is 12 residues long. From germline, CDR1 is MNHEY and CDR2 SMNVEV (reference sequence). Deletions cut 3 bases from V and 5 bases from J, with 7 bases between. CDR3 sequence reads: CASSFQGETQYF. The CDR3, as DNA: TGTGCCAGCAGTTTCCAGGGCGAGACCCAGTACTTC.